This T cell receptor beta chain was observed in a study of shared clonotypes between healthy human individuals. General observations from the study: The genetic and exposure-history diversity represented was limited by few donors. Blood was the only sampled material, and tissue repertoires likely differ.

In the study's own analysis: ImmunoSEQ output held junction-only sequences without quality scores, so filtering differed. The assay was immunoSEQ multiplex PCR, and TCRdb's table has in-frame clones only and misses some. D and trimming were read from the DNA, whereas the V and J calls and clone size are those reported in that table. The data show approximately 460,000 clones, 70% to 80% seen once. Every one of the donors was a Caucasian adult that lived in Nashville, Tennessee. Note on this clone: Its target is not known.

CDR1 and CDR2 (germline): ENHRY, SYGVKD. The CDR3 sequence is 15 residues long. Deletions cut 3 bases from V and 0 bases from J, with 6 bases between. The sequence was collected from a woman between 40 and 50 years old in good health. Some clones in this sample may be carry-over from other donors' samples. The specimen sequenced was PBMCs. V usage is TRBV10-3 and J usage is TRBJ2-6; D is ambiguous. CDR3 protein: CAISDQDSGANVLTF. As DNA, the CDR3 is TGTGCCATCAGTGACCAGGACTCTGGGGCCAACGTCCTGACTTTC.